A selection of T cell receptor beta chains follows, all from one sample in a study of blood T cells in healthy people across ages. Using its own MiXCR run on the 5' RACE reads, TCRdb lists one record per CDR3 protein. The sample includes about 1.5 million distinct CDR3 sequences, 42% of them seen just once. The source material was blood. The receptors were gathered from a woman under 30 in good health. Each CDR3 is given with its conserved first and last residue. D genes are given only for firm matches. Size is omitted from some rows. Given values are once, few, many or a class for expanded clones.

cdr3_aa: CASSYSGVNQPQHF
cdr3_nt: TGTGCCAGCAGTTACTCAGGGGTCAATCAGCCCCAGCATTTT
d_call: .
v_call: TRBV6-6
clone_size: .
j_call: TRBJ1-5

cdr3_aa: CASSPSPGNYGYTF
cdr3_nt: TGTGCCAGCAGCCCCAGCCCGGGGAACTATGGCTACACCTTC
d_call: .
v_call: TRBV7-9
clone_size: .
j_call: TRBJ1-2

cdr3_aa: CASSGTGRSGELFF
cdr3_nt: TGTGCCAGCAGTGGGACAGGGAGGTCCGGGGAGCTGTTTTTT
d_call: TRBD1
v_call: TRBV28
clone_size: few
j_call: TRBJ2-2

cdr3_aa: CASRTFREVTEAFF
cdr3_nt: TGTGCCAGCAGGACCTTCAGGGAGGTCACTGAAGCTTTCTTT
d_call: .
v_call: TRBV27
clone_size: few
j_call: TRBJ1-1

cdr3_aa: CSAEGRSANSPLHF
cdr3_nt: TGCAGTGCCGAGGGGCGATCCGCCAATTCACCCCTCCACTTT
d_call: .
v_call: TRBV20-1
clone_size: .
j_call: TRBJ1-6

cdr3_aa: CASSLSGSSREQYF
cdr3_nt: TGTGCCAGCAGCCTTAGCGGGAGCTCTCGCGAGCAGTACTTC
d_call: TRBD2
v_call: TRBV6-5
clone_size: .
j_call: TRBJ2-7

cdr3_aa: CASSQDASGRVDNEQFF
cdr3_nt: TGCGCCAGCAGCCAAGATGCAAGCGGGAGGGTCGACAATGAGCAGTTCTTC
d_call: TRBD2
v_call: TRBV4-1
clone_size: .
j_call: TRBJ2-1

cdr3_aa: CASSRPGLGGLHNEQYF
cdr3_nt: TGTGCCAGCAGCCGGCCGGGACTAGGAGGCCTACACAATGAGCAGTACTTC
d_call: TRBD2
v_call: TRBV7-2
clone_size: .
j_call: TRBJ2-7

cdr3_aa: CATSRDRGRGYEKLFF
cdr3_nt: TGTGCCACCAGCAGAGATCGGGGGAGGGGATACGAAAAACTGTTTTTT
d_call: .
v_call: TRBV15
clone_size: few
j_call: TRBJ1-4

cdr3_aa: CAWSEGSYGYTF
cdr3_nt: TGTGCCTGGAGCGAAGGCAGCTATGGCTACACCTTC
d_call: .
v_call: TRBV30
clone_size: few
j_call: TRBJ1-2

cdr3_aa: CASSAPGTYSTDTQYF
cdr3_nt: TGTGCCAGCAGTGCCCCAGGGACATACAGCACAGATACGCAGTATTTT
d_call: .
v_call: TRBV28
clone_size: .
j_call: TRBJ2-3

cdr3_aa: CASSYRGHYNEQFF
cdr3_nt: TGTGCCAGCAGTTACCGAGGACACTACAATGAGCAGTTCTTC
d_call: .
v_call: TRBV6-2/TRBV6-3
clone_size: few
j_call: TRBJ2-1

cdr3_aa: CSGLTHTNYGYTF
cdr3_nt: TGCAGTGGTCTCACGCATACTAACTATGGCTACACCTTC
d_call: .
v_call: TRBV20-1
clone_size: .
j_call: TRBJ1-2

cdr3_aa: CASSQEQGRGETEAFF
cdr3_nt: TGTGCCAGCAGCCAAGAACAGGGCAGGGGGGAGACTGAAGCTTTCTTT
d_call: TRBD1
v_call: TRBV4-2
clone_size: .
j_call: TRBJ1-1

cdr3_aa: CASNSLAGGRETQYF
cdr3_nt: TGTGCCAGCAACTCACTAGCGGGGGGCCGGGAGACCCAGTACTTC
d_call: TRBD2
v_call: TRBV27
clone_size: .
j_call: TRBJ2-5

cdr3_aa: CASWTSGEQETQYF
cdr3_nt: TGTGCCAGCTGGACTAGCGGGGAACAAGAGACCCAGTACTTC
d_call: TRBD2
v_call: TRBV6-9
clone_size: .
j_call: TRBJ2-5

cdr3_aa: CASSEFNSGGNEQYF
cdr3_nt: TGTGCCAGCAGTGAATTCAACAGCGGGGGCAATGAGCAGTACTTC
d_call: TRBD2
v_call: TRBV25-1
clone_size: .
j_call: TRBJ2-7

cdr3_aa: CASSLRGTGMSYNSPLHF
cdr3_nt: TGTGCCAGCAGTTTAAGAGGGACGGGCATGTCCTATAATTCACCCCTCCACTTT
d_call: .
v_call: TRBV7-2
clone_size: .
j_call: TRBJ1-6

cdr3_aa: CASSFGGNGGQYF
cdr3_nt: TGTGCCAGCAGCTTTGGCGGGAACGGCGGGCAGTACTTC
d_call: .
v_call: TRBV7-2
clone_size: .
j_call: TRBJ2-7

cdr3_aa: CSGSGQPLNTEAFF
cdr3_nt: TGCAGCGGTTCGGGACAGCCCCTGAACACTGAAGCTTTCTTT
d_call: TRBD1
v_call: TRBV29-1
clone_size: once
j_call: TRBJ1-1

cdr3_aa: CASSYSDRWDEKLFF
cdr3_nt: TGTGCCAGCAGTTATTCGGACAGGTGGGATGAAAAACTGTTTTTT
d_call: TRBD1
v_call: TRBV6-5
clone_size: .
j_call: TRBJ1-4

cdr3_aa: CASSWGDSSTATQYF
cdr3_nt: TGCGCCAGCAGCTGGGGAGACAGTTCCACAGCTACGCAGTATTTT
d_call: .
v_call: TRBV5-1
clone_size: .
j_call: TRBJ2-3

cdr3_aa: CAISGQESSSYEQYF
cdr3_nt: TGCGCCATCTCCGGTCAGGAATCGAGCTCCTACGAGCAGTACTTC
d_call: .
v_call: TRBV10-1
clone_size: .
j_call: TRBJ2-7

cdr3_aa: CASSLGTGGWDEQFF
cdr3_nt: TGTGCCAGCAGCTTAGGAACGGGGGGCTGGGATGAGCAGTTCTTC
d_call: .
v_call: TRBV7-2
clone_size: .
j_call: TRBJ2-1

cdr3_aa: CSVKPTGIGYNEQFF
cdr3_nt: TGCAGCGTTAAGCCAACAGGGATCGGCTACAATGAGCAGTTCTTC
d_call: .
v_call: TRBV29-1
clone_size: .
j_call: TRBJ2-1

cdr3_aa: CASSSTGGEETQYF
cdr3_nt: TGTGCCAGCAGTTCTACGGGGGGGGAAGAGACCCAGTACTTC
d_call: TRBD2
v_call: TRBV4-2
clone_size: .
j_call: TRBJ2-5

cdr3_aa: CASSFRGGNYGYTF
cdr3_nt: TGTGCCAGCAGTTTTCGGGGGGGTAACTATGGCTACACCTTC
d_call: .
v_call: TRBV12-3/TRBV12-4
clone_size: .
j_call: TRBJ1-2

cdr3_aa: CASSLFAGGQQETQYF
cdr3_nt: TGTGCCAGCAGCTTATTTGCGGGAGGGCAACAAGAGACCCAGTACTTC
d_call: TRBD2
v_call: TRBV11-2
clone_size: few
j_call: TRBJ2-5

cdr3_aa: CASSWLAGRKTQYF
cdr3_nt: TGTGCCAGCAGTTGGCTAGCGGGACGGAAGACCCAGTACTTC
d_call: TRBD2
v_call: TRBV28
clone_size: once
j_call: TRBJ2-5

cdr3_aa: CASSPSPGQGANTEAFF
cdr3_nt: TGTGCCAGCAGCCCGAGTCCGGGACAGGGGGCGAACACTGAAGCTTTCTTT
d_call: TRBD1
v_call: TRBV7-9
clone_size: .
j_call: TRBJ1-1

cdr3_aa: CASSDGQPYNSPLHF
cdr3_nt: TGTGCCAGCAGCGACGGTCAGCCTTATAATTCACCCCTCCACTTT
d_call: .
v_call: TRBV14
clone_size: .
j_call: TRBJ1-6

cdr3_aa: CASSLGWGSEQYF
cdr3_nt: TGTGCCAGCAGCTTAGGATGGGGCTCGGAGCAGTACTTC
d_call: .
v_call: TRBV7-9
clone_size: .
j_call: TRBJ2-5

cdr3_aa: CASRVAGGGEQFF
cdr3_nt: TGTGCCAGTCGAGTAGCGGGAGGGGGTGAGCAGTTCTTC
d_call: TRBD2
v_call: TRBV12-3/TRBV12-4
clone_size: few
j_call: TRBJ2-1

cdr3_aa: CASSSKTGVGNNEQYF
cdr3_nt: TGCGCCAGCAGCTCGAAAACAGGGGTTGGGAATAATGAGCAGTACTTC
d_call: TRBD1
v_call: TRBV5-1
clone_size: .
j_call: TRBJ2-5

cdr3_aa: CASSAQGRSPEAFF
cdr3_nt: TGTGCCAGCAGCGCACAGGGGAGGTCCCCTGAAGCTTTCTTT
d_call: TRBD1
v_call: TRBV5-6
clone_size: .
j_call: TRBJ1-1

cdr3_aa: CASSEKSNEQYF
cdr3_nt: TGTGCCAGCAGTGAAAAGTCGAACGAGCAGTACTTC
d_call: .
v_call: TRBV6-1
clone_size: .
j_call: TRBJ2-7

cdr3_aa: CASSQVGGTSGGEQFF
cdr3_nt: TGTGCCAGCAGCCAAGTCGGCGGGACTAGCGGGGGGGAGCAGTTCTTC
d_call: TRBD2
v_call: TRBV3-1
clone_size: .
j_call: TRBJ2-1

cdr3_aa: CASSSSRMKLGGETQYF
cdr3_nt: TGCGCCAGCAGTTCCTCCAGAATGAAACTAGGAGGAGAGACCCAGTACTTC
d_call: .
v_call: TRBV5-1
clone_size: few
j_call: TRBJ2-5

cdr3_aa: CASSAHEDLNSPLHF
cdr3_nt: TGTGCCAGCAGCGCTCACGAGGATCTAAATTCACCCCTCCACTTT
d_call: .
v_call: TRBV3-1
clone_size: .
j_call: TRBJ1-6

cdr3_aa: CSARVGGSDTQYF
cdr3_nt: TGCAGTGCCCGTGTCGGGGGCTCAGATACGCAGTATTTT
d_call: .
v_call: TRBV20-1
clone_size: .
j_call: TRBJ2-3

cdr3_aa: CASSYPSGRTDTQYF
cdr3_nt: TGTGCCAGCAGCTACCCCAGCGGACGCACAGATACGCAGTATTTT
d_call: .
v_call: TRBV7-9
clone_size: .
j_call: TRBJ2-3

cdr3_aa: CASSQGTSGPYELYF
cdr3_nt: TGCGCCAGCAGCCAAGGGACTAGCGGCCCCTACGAGCTGTACTTC
d_call: TRBD2
v_call: TRBV4-1
clone_size: .
j_call: TRBJ2-4